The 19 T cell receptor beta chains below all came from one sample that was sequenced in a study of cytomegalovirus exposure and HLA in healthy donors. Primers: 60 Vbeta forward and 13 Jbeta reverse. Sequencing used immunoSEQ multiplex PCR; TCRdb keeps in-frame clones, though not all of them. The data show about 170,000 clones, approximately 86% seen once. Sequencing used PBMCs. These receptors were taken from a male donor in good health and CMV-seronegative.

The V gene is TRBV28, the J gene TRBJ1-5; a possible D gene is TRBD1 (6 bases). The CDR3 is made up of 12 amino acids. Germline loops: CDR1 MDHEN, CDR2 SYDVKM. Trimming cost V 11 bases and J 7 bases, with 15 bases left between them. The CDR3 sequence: CAGGGLRQPQHF. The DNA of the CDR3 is TGTGCCGGGGGGGGGCTAAGACAGCCCCAGCATTTT.

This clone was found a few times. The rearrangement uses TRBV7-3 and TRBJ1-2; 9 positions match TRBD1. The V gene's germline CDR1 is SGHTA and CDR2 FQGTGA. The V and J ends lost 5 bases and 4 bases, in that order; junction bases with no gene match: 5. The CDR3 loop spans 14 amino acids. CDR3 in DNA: TGTGCCAGCAGCCAGACGACAGGGGGCTATGGCTACACCTTC. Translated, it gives CASSQTTGGYGYTF.

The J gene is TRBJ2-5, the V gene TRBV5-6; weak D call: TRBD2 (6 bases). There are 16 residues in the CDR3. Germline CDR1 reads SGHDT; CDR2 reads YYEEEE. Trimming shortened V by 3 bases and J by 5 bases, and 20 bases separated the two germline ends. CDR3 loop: CASSYGLGGESETQYF. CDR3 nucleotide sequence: TGTGCCAGCAGCTATGGCTTGGGGGGAGAATCGGAGACCCAGTACTTC.

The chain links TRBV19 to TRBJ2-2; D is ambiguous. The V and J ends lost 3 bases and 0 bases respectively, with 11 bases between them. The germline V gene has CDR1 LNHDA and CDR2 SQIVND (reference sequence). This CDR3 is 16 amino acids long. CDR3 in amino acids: CASSIRPGPNTGELFF. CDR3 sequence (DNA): TGTGCCAGTAGTATTCGGCCAGGCCCGAACACCGGGGAGCTGTTTTTT.

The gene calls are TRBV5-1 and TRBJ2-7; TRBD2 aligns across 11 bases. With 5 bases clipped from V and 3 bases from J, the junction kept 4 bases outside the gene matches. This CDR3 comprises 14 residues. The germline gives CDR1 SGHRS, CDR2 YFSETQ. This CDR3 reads CASRKGLADYEQYF. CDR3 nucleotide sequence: TGCGCCAGCAGGAAGGGACTAGCGGACTACGAGCAGTACTTC.

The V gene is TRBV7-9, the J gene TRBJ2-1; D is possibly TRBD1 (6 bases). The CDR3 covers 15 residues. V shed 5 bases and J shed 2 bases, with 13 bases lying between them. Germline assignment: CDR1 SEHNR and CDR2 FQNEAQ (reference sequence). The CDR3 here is CASSPTGNPYNEQFF. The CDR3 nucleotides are TGTGCCAGCAGCCCCACAGGGAACCCCTACAATGAGCAGTTCTTC.

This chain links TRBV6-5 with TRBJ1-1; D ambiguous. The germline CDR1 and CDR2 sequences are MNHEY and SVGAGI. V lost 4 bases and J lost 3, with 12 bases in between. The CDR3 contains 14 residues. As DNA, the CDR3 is TGTGCCAGCAGTTCGGGAGTTAGGTACACTGAAGCTTTCTTT. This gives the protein CASSSGVRYTEAFF.

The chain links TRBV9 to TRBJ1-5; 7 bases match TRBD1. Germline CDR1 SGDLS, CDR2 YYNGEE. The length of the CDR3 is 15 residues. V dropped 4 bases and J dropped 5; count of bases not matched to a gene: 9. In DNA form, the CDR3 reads TGTGCCAGCAGCCTAACAGGGGTAACCTATCAGCCCCAGCATTTT. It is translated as CASSLTGVTYQPQHF.

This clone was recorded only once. This CDR3 is CASGPPGQGYEQYF. CDR3 nucleotide sequence: TGTGCCAGCGGGCCTCCGGGACAGGGCTACGAGCAGTACTTC. This chain connects TRBV28 to TRBJ2-7; 9 nucleotides match TRBD1. This CDR3 is built from 14 residues. Germline CDR1 and CDR2: MDHEN and SYDVKM. The ends lost 8 bases at V and 3 bases at J; junction bases unmatched: 8.

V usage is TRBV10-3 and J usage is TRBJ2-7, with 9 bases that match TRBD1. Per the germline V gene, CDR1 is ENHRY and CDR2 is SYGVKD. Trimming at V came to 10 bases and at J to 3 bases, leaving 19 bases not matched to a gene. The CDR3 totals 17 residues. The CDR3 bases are TGTGCCACTTACCCCGGGACAGGGAAAGTAGGAAACTACGAGCAGTACTTC. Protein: CATYPGTGKVGNYEQYF.

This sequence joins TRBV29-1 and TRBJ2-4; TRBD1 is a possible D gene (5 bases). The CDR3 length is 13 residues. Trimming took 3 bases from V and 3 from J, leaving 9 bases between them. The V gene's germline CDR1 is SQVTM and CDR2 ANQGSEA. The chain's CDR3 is CSVEPRDKNIQYF. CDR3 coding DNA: TGCAGCGTTGAGCCCAGGGACAAAAACATTCAGTACTTC.

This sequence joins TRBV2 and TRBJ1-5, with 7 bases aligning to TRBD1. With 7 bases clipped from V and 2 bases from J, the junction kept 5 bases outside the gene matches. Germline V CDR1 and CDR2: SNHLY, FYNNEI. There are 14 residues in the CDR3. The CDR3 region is CASKSQGGNQPQHF. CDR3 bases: TGTGCCAGCAAAAGTCAGGGGGGCAATCAGCCCCAGCATTTT.

Written as DNA, the CDR3 is TGTGCCAGCAGCTTGGGCAGGGGGGACGAGCAGTACTTC. Translating it yields CASSLGRGDEQYF. V usage is TRBV13 and J usage is TRBJ2-7, with a possible D match to TRBD1 (7 bases). CDR1 and CDR2 from the germline V gene are PRHDT and FYEKMQ (reference sequence). This CDR3 has 13 amino acids. The germline V and J ends were trimmed by 3 bases and 5 bases, with 11 bases remaining between them.

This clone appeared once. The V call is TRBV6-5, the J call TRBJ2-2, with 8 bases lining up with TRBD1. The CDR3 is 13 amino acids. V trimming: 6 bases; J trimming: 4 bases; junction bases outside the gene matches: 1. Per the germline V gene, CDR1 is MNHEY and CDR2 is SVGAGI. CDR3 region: CASRTGVTGELFF. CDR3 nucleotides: TGTGCCAGCAGGACAGGGGTCACCGGGGAGCTGTTTTTT.

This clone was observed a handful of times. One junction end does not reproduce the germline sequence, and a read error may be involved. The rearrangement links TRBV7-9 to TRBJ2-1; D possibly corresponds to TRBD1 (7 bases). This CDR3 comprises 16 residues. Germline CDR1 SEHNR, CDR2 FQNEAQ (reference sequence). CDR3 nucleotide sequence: TGTTCCAGCAGCTTCCAGGGGGGAGAGATCTACAATGAGCAGTTCTTC. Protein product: CSSSFQGGEIYNEQFF.

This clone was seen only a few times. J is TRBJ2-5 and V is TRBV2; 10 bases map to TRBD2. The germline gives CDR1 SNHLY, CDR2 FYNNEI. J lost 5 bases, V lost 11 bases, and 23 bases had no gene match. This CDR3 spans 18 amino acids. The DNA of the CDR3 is TGTGCCCTCTCCGGACAGGCTTCTGAAGCGGGAGGGCTGGAGACCCAGTACTTC. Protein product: CALSGQASEAGGLETQYF.

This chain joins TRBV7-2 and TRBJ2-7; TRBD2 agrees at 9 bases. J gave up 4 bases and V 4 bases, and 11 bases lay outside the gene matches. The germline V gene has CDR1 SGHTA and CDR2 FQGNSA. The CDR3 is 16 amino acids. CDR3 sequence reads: CASSSHIAGVSYEQYF. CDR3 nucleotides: TGTGCCAGCAGCTCCCACATAGCGGGAGTTTCTTACGAGCAGTACTTC.

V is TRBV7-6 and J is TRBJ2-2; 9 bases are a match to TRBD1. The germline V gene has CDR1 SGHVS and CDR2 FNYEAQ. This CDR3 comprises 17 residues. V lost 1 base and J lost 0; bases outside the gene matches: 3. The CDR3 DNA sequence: TGTGCCAGCAGCTTAGTGACAGGGGGTACGAACACCGGGGAGCTGTTTTTT. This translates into CASSLVTGGTNTGELFF.

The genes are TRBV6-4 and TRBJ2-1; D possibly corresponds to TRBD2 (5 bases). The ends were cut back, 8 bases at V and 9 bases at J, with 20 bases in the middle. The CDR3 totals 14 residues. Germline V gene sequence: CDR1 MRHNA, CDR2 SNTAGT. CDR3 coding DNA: TGTGCCAGCTCCCGGGAAGTTGAAATCGGTGAGCAGTTCTTC. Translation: CASSREVEIGEQFF.